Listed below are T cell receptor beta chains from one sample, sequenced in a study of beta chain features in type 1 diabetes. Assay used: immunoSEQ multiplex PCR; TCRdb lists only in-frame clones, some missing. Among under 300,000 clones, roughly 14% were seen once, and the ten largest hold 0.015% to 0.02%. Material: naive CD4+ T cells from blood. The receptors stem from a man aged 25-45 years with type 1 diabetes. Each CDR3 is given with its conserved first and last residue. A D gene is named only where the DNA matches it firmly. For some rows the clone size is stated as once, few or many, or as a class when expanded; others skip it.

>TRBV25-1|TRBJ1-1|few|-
TGTGCCAGCTCCCGAGGGAGGAACACTGAAGCTTTCTTT
CASSRGRNTEAFF
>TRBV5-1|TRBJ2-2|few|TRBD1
TGCGCCAGCAGCTTGGGGGACAGGGAGAACACCGGGGAGCTGTTTTTT
CASSLGDRENTGELFF
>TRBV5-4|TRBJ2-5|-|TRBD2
TGTGCCAGCAGCTTGGGGACTAGCGGGGTCCAAGAGACCCAGTACTTC
CASSLGTSGVQETQYF
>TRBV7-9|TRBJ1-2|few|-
TGTGCCAGCAGCCCTCAAAGCCCCTATGGCTACACCTTC
CASSPQSPYGYTF
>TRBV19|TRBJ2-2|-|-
TGTGCCAGTAGGGACAGAGAGAACACCGGGGAGCTGTTTTTT
CASRDRENTGELFF
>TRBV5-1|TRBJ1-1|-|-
TGCGCCAGCAGCCGCGACGGGTGGGACACTGAAGCTTTCTTT
CASSRDGWDTEAFF
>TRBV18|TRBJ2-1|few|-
TGTGCCAGCTCACCACCACGGGGGGCACTTGTAGATGAGCAGTTCTTC
CASSPPRGALVDEQFF
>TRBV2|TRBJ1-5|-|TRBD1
TGTGCCAGCAACCGACAGGGGGATCAGCCCCAGCATTTT
CASNRQGDQPQHF
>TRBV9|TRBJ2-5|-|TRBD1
TGTGCCAGCACCCTAACAGGGGGCCAGGGGACCCAGTACTTC
CASTLTGGQGTQYF
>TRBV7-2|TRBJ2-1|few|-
TGTGCCAGCAGCTTGGGAGGATCTGTTGAGCAGTTCTTC
CASSLGGSVEQFF
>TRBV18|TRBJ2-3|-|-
TGTGCCAGCTCTTCAGGGGGCACAGATACGCAGTATTTT
CASSSGGTDTQYF
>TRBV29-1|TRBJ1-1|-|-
TGCAGCGTTGAGAACGGACTGTTAATGAACACTGAAGCTTTCTTT
CSVENGLLMNTEAFF
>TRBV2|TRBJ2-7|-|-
TGTGCCAGCAGTGAGGAGGGTTACGAGCAGTACTTC
CASSEEGYEQYF
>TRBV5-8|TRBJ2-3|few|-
TGTGCCAGCAGCTTGGGACGGCGGGATGGGACAGATACGCAGTATTTT
CASSLGRRDGTDTQYF
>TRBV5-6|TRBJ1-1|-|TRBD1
TGTGCCAGCAGTCGACAGGGATCGAACACTGAAGCTTTCTTT
CASSRQGSNTEAFF
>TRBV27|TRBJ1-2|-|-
TGTGCCAGCAGTATATACCCGGGACATGAGTCTTATGGCTACACCTTC
CASSIYPGHESYGYTF
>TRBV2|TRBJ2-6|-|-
TGTGCCAGCAGTCCCTTGGGGCCCAACGTCCTGACTTTC
CASSPLGPNVLTF
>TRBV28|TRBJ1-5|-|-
TGTGCCAGCAGTTTGGGCAGGGCCGATCAGCCCCAGCATTTT
CASSLGRADQPQHF
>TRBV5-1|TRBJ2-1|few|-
TGCGCCAGCACCCGCTTACAGGGGGGGGATGAGCAGTTCTTC
CASTRLQGGDEQFF
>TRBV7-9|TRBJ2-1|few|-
TGTGCCAGCAGCTTAGGAACTTCTAATGAGCAGTTCTTC
CASSLGTSNEQFF
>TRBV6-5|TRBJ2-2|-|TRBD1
TGTGCCAGCAGCCCGGGACAGGGATGGTCCGGGGAGCTGTTTTTT
CASSPGQGWSGELFF
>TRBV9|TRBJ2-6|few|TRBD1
TGTGCCAGCAGCGTAGCGGGTGGGGCAGGGGGAACTGGGGCCAACGTCCTGACTTTC
CASSVAGGAGGTGANVLTF
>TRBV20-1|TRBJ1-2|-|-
TGCAGTGCCTTATACCTAGACGGCTACACCTTC
CSALYLDGYTF
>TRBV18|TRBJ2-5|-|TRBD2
TGTGCCAGCTCACCACCGGGACTAGCGGGGGAGACCCAGTACTTC
CASSPPGLAGETQYF
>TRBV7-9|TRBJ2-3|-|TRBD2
TGTGCCAGCAGCCCGCTCCCTAGCGGGATCACAGATACGCAGTATTTT
CASSPLPSGITDTQYF
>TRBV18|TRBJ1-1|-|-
TGTGCCAGCTCACCACCCGCAGGCAACACTGAAGCTTTCTTT
CASSPPAGNTEAFF
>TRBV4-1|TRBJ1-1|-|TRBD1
TGCGCCAGCAGCCAAGATCTTCCAGGGGGCCCTGAAGCTTTCTTT
CASSQDLPGGPEAFF
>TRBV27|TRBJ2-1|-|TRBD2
TGTGCCAGCGGGAGGGCGGGCCTACTCAATGAGCAGTTCTTC
CASGRAGLLNEQFF
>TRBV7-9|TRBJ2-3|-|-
TGTGCCAGCAGCTTAGTAGTACCCACAGATACGCAGTATTTT
CASSLVVPTDTQYF
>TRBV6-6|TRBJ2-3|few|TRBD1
TGTGCCAGCAGTACGGGGACAGTCACAGATACGCAGTATTTT
CASSTGTVTDTQYF
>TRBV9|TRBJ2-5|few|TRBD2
TGTGCCAGCAGCGTCGTAGCGGGGGGACAAGAGACCCAGTACTTC
CASSVVAGGQETQYF
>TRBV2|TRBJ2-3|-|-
TGTGCCACCTGGACACCCACAGATACGCAGTATTTT
CATWTPTDTQYF
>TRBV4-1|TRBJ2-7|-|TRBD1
TGCGCCAGCAGCGAGCGATTTCCCGGGACAGTAAACGAGCAGTACTTC
CASSERFPGTVNEQYF
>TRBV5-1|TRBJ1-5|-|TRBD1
TGCGCCAGCAGCTCCGGGACAGGAGCCGATCAGCCCCAGCATTTT
CASSSGTGADQPQHF
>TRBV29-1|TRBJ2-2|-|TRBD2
TGCAGCGTGTTGACTAGCGGGAGGGCCAGCGGGGAGCTGTTTTTT
CSVLTSGRASGELFF
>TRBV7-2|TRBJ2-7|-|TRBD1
TGTGCCAGCAGCCTCTCAGGGGACAGCTCCTACGAGCAGTACTTC
CASSLSGDSSYEQYF
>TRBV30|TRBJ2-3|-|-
TGTGCCTGGAGTGCAGGGGTTACCACAGATACGCAGTATTTT
CAWSAGVTTDTQYF
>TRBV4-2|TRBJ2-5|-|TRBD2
TGTGCCAGCAGCCAAACTTCTAGCGGGGTTGAGACCCAGTACTTC
CASSQTSSGVETQYF
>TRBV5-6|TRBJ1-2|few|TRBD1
TGTGCCAGCAGCCTGGATAACGGACAGGGGGCGCGAGGCTACACCTTC
CASSLDNGQGARGYTF
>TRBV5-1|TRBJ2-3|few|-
TGCGCCAGCAGCCCCACCCCGCGGGACACAGATACGCAGTATTTT
CASSPTPRDTDTQYF
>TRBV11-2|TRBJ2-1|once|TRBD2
TGTGCCAGCAGCCCGCCGGGGGGGCTGGAGGATGAGCAGTTCTTC
CASSPPGGLEDEQFF
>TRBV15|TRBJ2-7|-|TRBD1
TGTGCCACCAGCAGAACAGGGGACGGAAGCTACGAGCAGTACTTC
CATSRTGDGSYEQYF
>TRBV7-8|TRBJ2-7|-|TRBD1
TGTGCCAGCAGCGTATCCCGGGACAGCTCCTACGAGCAGTACTTC
CASSVSRDSSYEQYF
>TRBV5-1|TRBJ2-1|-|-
TGCGCCAGCAGCCGGAGTAGCTCCTACAATGAGCAGTTCTTC
CASSRSSSYNEQFF
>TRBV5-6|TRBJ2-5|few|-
TGTGCCAGCAGCTTGGCCGGGGGGACCCAGTACTTC
CASSLAGGTQYF
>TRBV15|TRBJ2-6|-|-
TGTGCCACCAGCAGAGATAGGCGCACCTCCCGGGCTGGGGCCAACGTCCTGACTTTC
CATSRDRRTSRAGANVLTF
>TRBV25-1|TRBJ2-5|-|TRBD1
TGTGCCAGCAGTGAACCGGGACAGGGGATGATGGAGACCCAGTACTTC
CASSEPGQGMMETQYF
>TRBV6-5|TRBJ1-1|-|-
TGTGCCAGCAGTTACTCTCCAGGGCGGAACACTGAAGCTTTCTTT
CASSYSPGRNTEAFF
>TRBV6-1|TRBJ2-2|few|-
TGTGCCAGCAGTGAAGCTACGGACAGAACCGGGGAGCTGTTTTTT
CASSEATDRTGELFF
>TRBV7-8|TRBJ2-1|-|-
TGTGCCAGCAGCTTGATAGACTGGAGCTCCTACAATGAGCAGTTCTTC
CASSLIDWSSYNEQFF
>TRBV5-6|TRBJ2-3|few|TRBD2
TGTGCCAGCAGCTTGGAGGCGGGAGATGCAGATACGCAGTATTTT
CASSLEAGDADTQYF
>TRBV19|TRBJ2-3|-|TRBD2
TGTGCCAGTAATGATTGGGCTAGCGGGGGATCCACAGATACGCAGTATTTT
CASNDWASGGSTDTQYF
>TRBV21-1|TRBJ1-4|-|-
TGTGCCAGCAGCGACGCCGGGGGGGCCCGGGCAACTAATGAAAAACTGTTTTTT
CASSDAGGARATNEKLFF
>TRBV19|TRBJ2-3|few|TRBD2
TGTGCCAGTAAGTCGGCTAGCGGGAGAAGGTCGGATACGCAGTATTTT
CASKSASGRRSDTQYF
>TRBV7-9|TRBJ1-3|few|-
TGTGCCAGCAGTGATGCCTCAATAGCAGATTTT
CASSDASIADF